Each of the 11 T cell receptor beta chains below was sequenced from the same sample in a study of T cells expressing NK-cell markers. After re-calling the 5' RACE reads, TCRdb lists one entry per CDR3 protein, DNA absent. Its table records about 380,000 distinct CDR3 sequences. The sample taken for sequencing was blood T cells: a sorted CD56 or NKG2C T cell subset, CD4+ or CD8+ T cells, or bulk PBMC T cells (not recorded which). The receptors originated from a man aged 18-69 years in good health.

The chain carries TRBV12-3 or TRBV12-4 and TRBJ2-3; the TRBD2 assignment by TCRdb is unverifiable without DNA. This CDR3 region has 19 residues. CDR3 sequence reads: CASSLAGVWRGPVMDTQYF.

The CDR3 sequence: CASSPRTYTGELFF. J is TRBJ2-2 and V is TRBV18; the TCRdb call, TRBD1, lacks DNA for checking. The CDR3 runs 14 residues. Germline lookup yields CDR1 KGHSH and CDR2 LQKENI.

The CDR3 is CASSTSGDDEKLFF. The chain combines TRBV5-1 with TRBJ1-4; TCRdb gives TRBD1 as the D gene, but with no DNA this cannot be confirmed. The CDR3 is 14 amino acids. The V gene's germline CDR1 is SGHRS and CDR2 YFSETQ.

The rearrangement joins TRBV27 to TRBJ2-4. The germline gives CDR1 MNHEY, CDR2 SMNVEV (reference sequence). CDR3 length equals 16 residues. This CDR3 reads CASRPTDPLAKNIQYF.

The gene calls are TRBV20-1 and TRBJ1-2. CDR3 size: 15 residues. The germline V gene has CDR1 DFQATT and CDR2 SNEGSKA (reference sequence). CDR3 region: CSARLFPPLNYGYTF.

The chain is built from TRBV18 and TRBJ2-2; the D call from TCRdb, TRBD2, cannot be confirmed without DNA. Germline V gene sequence: CDR1 KGHSH, CDR2 LQKENI. This CDR3 has 17 residues. The CDR3 protein is CASSPQGKGRDTGELFF.

CDR3 sequence reads: CASSPSRRHSTDTQYF. This chain joins TRBV7-8 and TRBJ2-3; the D call from TCRdb, TRBD2, cannot be confirmed without DNA. This CDR3 region has 16 residues. Germline V CDR1 and CDR2: SGHVS, FQNEAQ.

The chain links TRBV20-1 to TRBJ2-5; TCRdb proposes TRBD2, but this gene call is untestable without DNA. The CDR3 totals 15 residues. The germline V gene encodes CDR1 DFQATT and CDR2 SNEGSKA (reference sequence). The CDR3 sequence is CSARKASGGGETQYF.

The chain is built from TRBV19 and TRBJ1-1. Germline V gene sequence: CDR1 LNHDA, CDR2 SQIVND (reference sequence). The CDR3 consists of 13 residues. CDR3 sequence reads: CASSISSNAEAFF.

V usage is TRBV28 and J usage is TRBJ2-5; TCRdb proposes TRBD2, but this gene call is untestable without DNA. CDR1 MDHEN and CDR2 SYDVKM come from the germline V gene. There are 14 residues in the CDR3. The CDR3 spells CASSLRGAKETQYF.

The chain is built from TRBV5-1 and TRBJ2-3; absent DNA, TCRdb's TRBD2 call cannot be checked. From germline, CDR1 is SGHRS and CDR2 YFSETQ. This CDR3 region has 15 residues. The chain's CDR3 is CASSLRVAGPDTQYF. Full variable domain (rest looked up from reference TRBV5-1 and TRBJ2-3): KAGVTQTPRYLIKTRGQQVTLSCSPISGHRSVSWYQQTPGQGLQFLFEYFSETQRNKGNFPGRFSGRQFSNSRSEMNVSTLELGDSALYLCASSLRVAGPDTQYFGPGTRLTVL.